These 8 T cell receptor beta chains share one sample of origin, sequenced in a study of cytomegalovirus exposure and HLA in healthy donors. PCR used 60 Vbeta primers and 13 Jbeta primers. Assay used: immunoSEQ multiplex PCR; TCRdb lists only in-frame clones, some missing. The table lists about 260,000 clones, about 66% of them singletons. The sequenced sample was PBMCs. The receptors come from a female donor in good health and CMV-seronegative.

This clone was detected a few times. The V call is TRBV9, the J call TRBJ2-3; D may be TRBD1 (5 bases). This CDR3 comprises 17 residues. CDR1 SGDLS and CDR2 YYNGEE come from the germline V gene. Trimming stripped 4 bases from V and 4 bases from J, with 22 bases between. The CDR3 is CASSPAPDSFRADTQYF. The CDR3 nucleotides are TGTGCCAGCAGCCCAGCCCCCGACAGCTTCAGGGCAGATACGCAGTATTTT.

Only one count was recorded for this clone. The chain employs TRBV2 and TRBJ1-2; tentatively, D is TRBD1 (5 bases). V lost 6 bases and J 4 bases, leaving 12 bases between the germline ends. CDR1 SNHLY and CDR2 FYNNEI come from the germline V gene. CDR3 size: 13 residues. CDR3 coding DNA: TGTGCCAGCAGCCGCGGGGCCACCTATGGCTACACCTTC. Amino acids: CASSRGATYGYTF.

This sequence joins TRBV11-2 and TRBJ2-5, with D tentatively TRBD2 (6 bases). Germline-derived CDR1 and CDR2 are SGHAT and FQNNGV. This CDR3 region has 14 residues. The germline V and J ends were trimmed by 5 bases and 7 bases, with 17 bases remaining between them. Here the CDR3 reads CASSVGLGGGTQYF. The CDR3 DNA reads TGTGCCAGCAGCGTGGGACTGGGGGGTGGGACCCAGTACTTC.

The rearrangement uses TRBV18 and TRBJ2-7; D is ambiguous. Trimming removed 3 bases at V and 4 bases at J, with 13 bases between. CDR1 is KGHSH, CDR2 LQKENI, per germline. This CDR3 spans 14 amino acids. The CDR3 coding sequence is TGTGCCAGCTCACCCCCCTCGACCGGGTACGAGCAGTACTTC. It encodes CASSPPSTGYEQYF. Looking up the rest from reference TRBV18 and TRBJ2-7 gives the full variable domain: NAGVMQNPRHLVRRRGQEARLRCSPMKGHSHVYWYRQLPEEGLKFMVYLQKENIIDESGMPKERFSAEFPKEGPSILRIQQVVRGDSAAYFCASSPPSTGYEQYFGPGTRLTVT.

The genes are TRBV27 and TRBJ1-2; D ambiguous. V dropped 6 bases and J dropped 0 bases, with 8 bases sitting between them. Germline V gene data show CDR1 as MNHEY and CDR2 as SMNVEV (reference sequence). This CDR3 spans 13 amino acids. The CDR3 DNA follows: TGTGCCAGCAGACGTGGAGCTAACTATGGCTACACCTTC. It codes for CASRRGANYGYTF.

The rearrangement uses TRBV6-5 and TRBJ1-5, with no clear D. Germline assignment: CDR1 MNHEY and CDR2 SVGAGI. Trimming took off 5 bases at V and 0 bases at J, with 11 bases between the two ends. There are 15 residues in the CDR3. This chain's CDR3 is CASSRRGDSNQPQHF. CDR3 sequence (DNA): TGTGCCAGCAGTCGCCGCGGTGATAGCAATCAGCCCCAGCATTTT.

The V call is TRBV5-8, the J call TRBJ2-2, with 11 bases aligning to TRBD2. J gave up 1 base and V 3 bases, and 2 bases lay outside the gene matches. Germline CDR1 and CDR2: SGHTS and YDEGEE. CDR3 length: 16 amino acids. The CDR3 nucleotides read TGTGCCAGCAGCTGGGGGACTAGCGGGAACACCGGGGAGCTGTTTTTT. Translating it yields CASSWGTSGNTGELFF.

The rearrangement uses TRBV11-2 and TRBJ2-7; 10 bases agree with TRBD2. Germline assignment: CDR1 SGHAT and CDR2 FQNNGV. The CDR3 is 16 amino acids. Unmatched junction bases numbered 5, after V lost 0 bases and J lost 3 bases. CDR3: CASSLELAGNSYEQYF. CDR3 sequence (DNA): TGTGCCAGCAGCTTAGAACTAGCGGGAAATAGCTACGAGCAGTACTTC.